This TCR beta chain was captured by sequencing in a study of early T cells in non-severe SARS-CoV-2 infection. Study at large: Whole-blood bulk RNA, unsorted, was sequenced, and chains were unpaired.

This clonotype was seen only a few times. Its antigen is still unknown. CDR1 and CDR2 (germline): SQVTM, ANQGSEA. The CDR3 extends over 12 amino acids. V lost 6 bases to trimming and J lost 2 bases, with 10 bases between them. TCRdb re-called the 5' RACE reads with MiXCR, one entry per CDR3 protein. The sample has roughly 51,000 distinct CDR3 sequences, roughly 8.2% seen once; the top ten hold 10%. Study-wide results and limits: VDJdb matching, biased toward anti-spike CD8 responses, missed private and CD4 specificities.

V gene TRBV29-1 combines with J gene TRBJ1-1, with D hard to call. This receptor was identified in an adult who was a healthcare worker with PCR-confirmed SARS-CoV-2 infection or an uninfected control (not recorded which). Sequencing used whole blood, obtained at baseline. CDR3 protein: CSVYRINTEAFF. The CDR3 DNA reads TGCAGCGTCTACAGAATAAACACTGAAGCTTTCTTT. The full variable domain, completed using reference TRBV29-1 and TRBJ1-1, is SAVISQKPSRDICQRGTSLTIQCQVDSQVTMMFWYRQQPGQSLTLIATANQGSEATYESGFVIDKFPISRPNLTFSTLTVSNMSPEDSSIYLCSVYRINTEAFFGQGTRLTVV.